These T cell receptor beta chains were read from a single sample in a study of cytomegalovirus exposure and HLA in healthy donors. The table came from immunoSEQ multiplex PCR; TCRdb's copy has only in-frame clones and leaves some out. Of about 120,000 clones listed, about two thirds are singletons. Sequences were obtained from PBMCs. The receptors stem from a woman between 40 and 55 years old in good health and CMV-seropositive. Each CDR3 is given with its conserved first and last residue.

V gene | CDR3 length | CDR3 protein
TRBV20-1 | 11 | CSALSGTGVYF
TRBV2 | 14 | CASSERTGHSPLHF
TRBV27 | 13 | CASSLNRFYEQYF
TRBV19 | 14 | CASCRTGKNNEQFF
TRBV7-9 | 15 | CASSLVGGAREEQYF
TRBV5-6 | 12 | CASSISGNTIYF
TRBV29-1 | 15 | CSVEGTGTSSYEQYF
TRBV11-3 | 16 | CASSQGAGARTDTQYF
TRBV21-1 | 15 | CASSKRGGSTDTQYF
TRBV4-1 | 17 | CASSRSQGPWMNTEAFF
TRBV5-4 | 16 | CASSPKTGGTNTEAFF
TRBV9 | 13 | CASSKTGVQPQHF
TRBV4-3 | 17 | CASSQVGQTGQQGEQYF
TRBV29-1 | 14 | CSVDQGVGNTEAFF
TRBV5-1 | 12 | CATGTGDYGYTF
TRBV6-1 | 15 | CASTPGTAATDTQYF
TRBV27 | 13 | CASSAKRDNEQFF
TRBV5-1 | 14 | CASSLGGLINEQFF
TRBV2 | 18 | CASRPGLAGGNKGETQYF
TRBV2 | 16 | CASSEREGGGNQPQHF
TRBV7-3 | 13 | CASSNRHADTQYF
TRBV4-1 | 16 | CASSSRDRGLSYGYTF
TRBV7-6 | 15 | CASSLVGGFPDTQYF
TRBV7-9 | 15 | CASSLTGSHTDTQYF
TRBV6-5 | 15 | CASSPGTGALYGYTF
TRBV12-5 | 15 | CASGSAGTGDTEAFF
TRBV18 | 14 | CASSPLQGNEKLFF
TRBV7-2 | 15 | CASSLGYSMIYGYTF
TRBV7-2 | 14 | CASSRDRGSEKLFF
TRBV7-2 | 14 | CASSPTLAGREQFF
TRBV7-8 | 15 | CASSPRATSYNEQFF
TRBV2 | 15 | CASRDGTSGLNEQFF
TRBV7-2 | 15 | CASSLAGVKGNTIYF
TRBV6-6 | 12 | CASTMGRDTAFF
TRBV6-1 | 14 | CASSEGWEGREAFF
TRBV4-1 | 19 | CASSQDPNGASGNTGELFF
TRBV7-8 | 16 | CASSLGDRGYTGELFF
TRBV19 | 14 | CASSITGFSSGYTF
TRBV9 | 14 | CASSATGIGETQYF
TRBV29-1 | 15 | CSVGISGGRVTEAFF